Listed here is a single TCR beta chain. Its antigen is not known. This sample is drawn from a study of cytomegalovirus exposure and HLA in healthy donors. Study at large: The roughly 670 first-cohort repertoires and the roughly 130 validation repertoires shared the same platform, a later analysis reported. Overall study findings and caveats: Reportedly, diagnosis of cytomegalovirus status by the classifier showed high specificity and sensitivity.

Repertoires were generated with immunoSEQ multiplex PCR, while TCRdb's copy carries only in-frame clones and drops some. The sample shows around 120,000 clones, approximately 88% of them seen only once. The CDR3 runs 13 residues. With V trimmed by 6 bases and J by 1 base, 0 bases remained unmatched. Germline V gene sequence: CDR1 MGHDK, CDR2 SYGVNS. The gene calls are TRBV25-1 and TRBJ2-3; TRBD2 agrees at 8 bases. The sample consisted of PBMCs. The receptor's source is a man younger than 30 in good health and CMV-seronegative. CDR3 sequence: CASRLAGTDTQYF. The CDR3 DNA sequence: TGTGCCAGCAGACTAGCGGGCACAGATACGCAGTATTTT.